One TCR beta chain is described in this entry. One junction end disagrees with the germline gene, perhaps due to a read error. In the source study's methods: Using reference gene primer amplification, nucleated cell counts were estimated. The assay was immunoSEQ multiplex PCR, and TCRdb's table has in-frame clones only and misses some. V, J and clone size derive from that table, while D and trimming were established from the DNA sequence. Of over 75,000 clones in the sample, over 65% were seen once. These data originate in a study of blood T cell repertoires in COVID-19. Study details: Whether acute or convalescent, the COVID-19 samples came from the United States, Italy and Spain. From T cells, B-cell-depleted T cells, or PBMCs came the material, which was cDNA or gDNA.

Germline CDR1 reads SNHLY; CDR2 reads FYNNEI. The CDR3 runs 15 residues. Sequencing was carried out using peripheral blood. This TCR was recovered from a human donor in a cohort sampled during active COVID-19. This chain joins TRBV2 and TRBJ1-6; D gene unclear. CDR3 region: CASTERLPGNSPLHF. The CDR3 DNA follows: TGTGCCAGCACTGAAAGATTGCCCGGGAATTCACCCCTCCACTTT.